The 2 T cell receptor beta chains below were found in one sample sequenced in a study of shared clonotypes between healthy human individuals. Libraries were prepared by immunoSEQ multiplex PCR; TCRdb keeps only in-frame clonotypes and omits some of them. The sample yields approximately 98,000 clones, about 63% seen once. Sequences were obtained from memory CD8+ T cells sorted from blood. Specified subset: CD45RO+ cells pooled with CCR7-negative TemRA cells. Receptors were obtained from a woman between 25 and 40 years old in good health.

V gene TRBV11-2 combines with J gene TRBJ2-3, with 14 positions matching TRBD2. Germline CDR1 reads SGHAT; CDR2 reads FQNNGV. The CDR3 sequence is 18 residues long. The junction had 7 bases not matched to a gene; V was cut back by 1 base and J by 4 bases. CDR3 coding DNA: TGTGCCAGCAGCTTAGCCTTAGGGACTAGCGGGAGACCAGATACGCAGTATTTT. Translated, it gives CASSLALGTSGRPDTQYF. The entire variable domain, with the rest obtained from reference TRBV11-2 and TRBJ2-3, is as follows: EAGVAQSPRYKIIEKRQSVAFWCNPISGHATLYWYQQILGQGPKLLIQFQNNGVVDDSQLPKDRFSAERLKGVDSTLKIQPAKLEDSAVYLCASSLALGTSGRPDTQYFGPGTRLTVL.

V gene TRBV19 combines with J gene TRBJ1-1, with 9 bases aligning to TRBD1. The CDR3 has 16 residues. In germline, CDR1 is LNHDA, CDR2 SQIVND (reference sequence). J gave up 1 base and V 7 bases, and 10 bases lay outside the gene matches. CDR3 in DNA: TGTGCCAGTATGGGGACAGGGTTATTTGAGAACACTGAAGCTTTCTTT. It translates to CASMGTGLFENTEAFF.